Here is one TCR beta chain with its context. Its target is unknown. The PCR had 60 Vbeta and 13 Jbeta primers. Original handling: In a later analysis, the count reached 75 million to 90 million unique TCR beta chains, with 8.5 million to 14 million shared. Only in-frame clones appear in the TCRdb table, and some are missing; sequencing was by immunoSEQ multiplex PCR. V, J and clone size are taken as reported in that table, and D and trimming were inferred from the DNA itself. The sample has about 180,000 clones; over 80% are singletons. This entry is derived from a study of cytomegalovirus exposure and HLA in healthy donors. The study's findings and limits: When a later analysis was performed, an Asian-associated ancestry cluster reportedly had fewer N-insertions than the 666-donor mean. The dataset shows that most TCR sequences were rare, while some public TCRs occurred in many donors. Among TCR beta chains of equal frequency, HLA-associated ones were more clonally expanded in a later analysis.

Sequences were obtained from PBMCs. This TCR was sampled from a man aged 40-49 years in good health and CMV-seronegative.

Here the CDR3 DNA reads TGTGCCAGCAGTGACCAGGGGGCCTACAATGAGCAGTTCTTC. Amino acid sequence: CASSDQGAYNEQFF. This chain links TRBV28 with TRBJ2-1; 7 bases line up with TRBD1. CDR3 length: 14 residues. V dropped 5 bases and J dropped 2; count of bases not matched to a gene: 3. Germline CDR1 reads MDHEN; CDR2 reads SYDVKM.